Listed below are T cell receptor beta chains from one sample, sequenced in a study of memory CD4+ T cells and cytomegalovirus serostatus. Only in-frame clones appear in the TCRdb table, and some are missing; sequencing was by immunoSEQ multiplex PCR. The table has some 54,000 clones, approximately 82% seen once; the top ten hold 1.5% to 2.5%. The source material was memory CD4+ T cells from blood. The receptor source for this set is an adult in good health and CMV-seropositive. Both conserved end residues are part of each CDR3. A D gene is named only where the DNA matches it firmly. Expanded clones get a size class; other rows say once, few or many, or leave the size out.

v_call: TRBV5-1; d_call: NA; j_call: TRBJ1-1; cdr3_length: 15; clone_size: NA; cdr3_aa: CASSLAPGSDTEAFF; cdr3_nt: TGCGCCAGCAGCTTGGCGCCGGGTTCTGACACTGAAGCTTTCTTT
v_call: TRBV7-2; d_call: NA; j_call: TRBJ2-5; cdr3_length: 13; clone_size: NA; cdr3_aa: CASAGGGRETQYF; cdr3_nt: TGTGCCAGCGCAGGAGGGGGACGAGAGACCCAGTACTTC
v_call: TRBV5-1; d_call: NA; j_call: TRBJ2-3; cdr3_length: 16; clone_size: NA; cdr3_aa: CASSLLGRGGSDTQYF; cdr3_nt: TGCGCCAGCAGCTTGTTGGGGCGGGGAGGATCCGATACGCAGTATTTT
v_call: TRBV28; d_call: NA; j_call: TRBJ2-7; cdr3_length: 11; clone_size: NA; cdr3_aa: CASSRPYEQYF; cdr3_nt: TGTGCCAGCAGCCGGCCCTACGAGCAGTACTTC
v_call: TRBV6-5; d_call: NA; j_call: TRBJ1-5; cdr3_length: 13; clone_size: NA; cdr3_aa: CASSREGNQPQHF; cdr3_nt: TGTGCCAGCAGTAGGGAAGGGAATCAGCCCCAGCATTTT
v_call: TRBV10-3; d_call: NA; j_call: TRBJ1-1; cdr3_length: 15; clone_size: NA; cdr3_aa: CAIAKGDGQNTEAFF; cdr3_nt: TGTGCCATCGCCAAGGGGGACGGGCAAAACACTGAAGCTTTCTTT
v_call: TRBV14; d_call: NA; j_call: TRBJ1-1; cdr3_length: 16; clone_size: NA; cdr3_aa: CASSPLGGWGDTEAFF; cdr3_nt: TGTGCCAGCAGCCCCCTCGGGGGGTGGGGAGACACTGAAGCTTTCTTT
v_call: TRBV29-1; d_call: TRBD1; j_call: TRBJ2-7; cdr3_length: 14; clone_size: once; cdr3_aa: CSALGTESSYEQYF; cdr3_nt: TGCAGCGCCCTAGGGACAGAAAGCTCCTACGAGCAGTACTTC
v_call: TRBV5-1; d_call: NA; j_call: TRBJ1-6; cdr3_length: 14; clone_size: NA; cdr3_aa: CASSVGDKTSPLHF; cdr3_nt: TGCGCCAGCAGCGTAGGGGACAAGACTTCACCCCTCCACTTT
v_call: TRBV7-8; d_call: NA; j_call: TRBJ1-2; cdr3_length: 13; clone_size: few; cdr3_aa: CASSFAGATGYTF; cdr3_nt: TGTGCCAGCAGCTTTGCGGGGGCGACTGGCTACACCTTC
v_call: TRBV5-6; d_call: NA; j_call: TRBJ1-1; cdr3_length: 16; clone_size: NA; cdr3_aa: CASSLAPTALRGEAFF; cdr3_nt: TGTGCCAGCAGCTTGGCCCCGACAGCCTTGCGGGGTGAAGCTTTCTTT
v_call: TRBV28; d_call: TRBD2; j_call: TRBJ2-1; cdr3_length: 15; clone_size: NA; cdr3_aa: CASSLGGTSGNEQFF; cdr3_nt: TGTGCCAGCAGTTTAGGTGGGACTAGCGGAAATGAGCAGTTCTTC
v_call: TRBV4-1; d_call: NA; j_call: TRBJ1-5; cdr3_length: 14; clone_size: NA; cdr3_aa: CASSQEGRAQPQHF; cdr3_nt: TGCGCCAGCAGCCAAGAGGGCAGGGCCCAGCCCCAGCATTTT
v_call: TRBV2; d_call: TRBD2; j_call: TRBJ2-7; cdr3_length: 15; clone_size: NA; cdr3_aa: CASSSRLAGTYEQYF; cdr3_nt: TGTGCCAGCAGTTCCCGTTTAGCGGGTACCTACGAGCAGTACTTC
v_call: TRBV19; d_call: TRBD1; j_call: TRBJ1-1; cdr3_length: 13; clone_size: NA; cdr3_aa: CATGRQGRTEAFF; cdr3_nt: TGTGCCACCGGAAGACAGGGGAGGACTGAAGCTTTCTTT
v_call: TRBV5-4; d_call: NA; j_call: TRBJ2-3; cdr3_length: 18; clone_size: NA; cdr3_aa: CASSSTDATLSSTDTQYF; cdr3_nt: TGTGCCAGCAGCTCGACGGACGCTACATTATCTAGCACAGATACGCAGTATTTT
v_call: TRBV2; d_call: TRBD1; j_call: TRBJ2-4; cdr3_length: 13; clone_size: NA; cdr3_aa: CASTGQGRNIQYF; cdr3_nt: TGTGCCAGCACCGGACAGGGGAGAAACATTCAGTACTTC
v_call: TRBV12-5; d_call: NA; j_call: TRBJ1-1; cdr3_length: 13; clone_size: NA; cdr3_aa: CASGLQPRAGAFF; cdr3_nt: TGTGCTAGTGGTTTGCAGCCAAGGGCGGGAGCTTTCTTT
v_call: TRBV6-6; d_call: NA; j_call: TRBJ2-7; cdr3_length: 15; clone_size: NA; cdr3_aa: CASSYSAGGTYEQYF; cdr3_nt: TGTGCCAGCAGTTACTCAGCGGGCGGGACCTACGAGCAGTACTTC
v_call: TRBV6-1; d_call: TRBD2; j_call: TRBJ2-7; cdr3_length: 13; clone_size: few; cdr3_aa: CASSESGEGEQYF; cdr3_nt: TGTGCCAGCAGTGAATCCGGGGAGGGCGAGCAGTACTTC
v_call: TRBV7-3; d_call: NA; j_call: TRBJ2-1; cdr3_length: 13; clone_size: NA; cdr3_aa: CASSLTVNNEQFF; cdr3_nt: TGTGCCAGCAGCTTAACAGTTAACAATGAGCAGTTCTTC
v_call: TRBV7-2; d_call: NA; j_call: TRBJ1-2; cdr3_length: 13; clone_size: NA; cdr3_aa: CASSTTANYGYTF; cdr3_nt: TGTGCCAGTTCGACGACAGCTAACTATGGCTACACCTTC
v_call: TRBV4-1; d_call: TRBD1; j_call: TRBJ2-3; cdr3_length: 14; clone_size: NA; cdr3_aa: CASRYRGLTDTQYF; cdr3_nt: TGCGCCAGCAGGTACAGGGGGCTCACAGATACGCAGTATTTT
v_call: TRBV5-1; d_call: NA; j_call: TRBJ1-1; cdr3_length: 15; clone_size: once; cdr3_aa: CASSASVHSNTEAFF; cdr3_nt: TGCGCCAGCAGCGCGTCAGTACATTCGAACACTGAAGCTTTCTTT
v_call: TRBV11-1; d_call: NA; j_call: TRBJ2-2; cdr3_length: 12; clone_size: NA; cdr3_aa: CASSFDSGELFF; cdr3_nt: TGTGCCAGCAGCTTCGATTCCGGGGAGCTGTTTTTT
v_call: TRBV4-1; d_call: NA; j_call: TRBJ1-6; cdr3_length: 16; clone_size: NA; cdr3_aa: CASSQEAAAANSPLHF; cdr3_nt: TGCGCCAGCAGCCAAGAAGCGGCGGCAGCAAATTCACCCCTCCACTTT
v_call: TRBV7-3; d_call: NA; j_call: TRBJ2-2; cdr3_length: 16; clone_size: NA; cdr3_aa: CASSTYLGPDTGELFF; cdr3_nt: TGTGCCAGCAGCACGTACCTGGGCCCCGACACCGGGGAGCTGTTTTTT
v_call: TRBV18; d_call: NA; j_call: TRBJ1-4; cdr3_length: 13; clone_size: NA; cdr3_aa: CASSLGQNEKLFF; cdr3_nt: TGTGCCAGCTCACTCGGACAGAATGAAAAACTGTTTTTT
v_call: TRBV15; d_call: NA; j_call: TRBJ1-5; cdr3_length: 14; clone_size: NA; cdr3_aa: CATSRAGGNQPQHF; cdr3_nt: TGTGCCACCAGCAGAGCGGGGGGAAATCAGCCCCAGCATTTT
v_call: TRBV7-2; d_call: NA; j_call: TRBJ1-4; cdr3_length: 15; clone_size: NA; cdr3_aa: CASSEQGGANEKLFF; cdr3_nt: TGTGCCAGCAGCGAACAGGGAGGCGCTAATGAAAAACTGTTTTTT
v_call: TRBV11-2; d_call: NA; j_call: TRBJ1-6; cdr3_length: 17; clone_size: NA; cdr3_aa: CASSLQGLSSYNSPLHF; cdr3_nt: TGTGCCAGCAGCTTACAGGGCCTTAGCTCCTATAATTCACCCCTCCACTTT